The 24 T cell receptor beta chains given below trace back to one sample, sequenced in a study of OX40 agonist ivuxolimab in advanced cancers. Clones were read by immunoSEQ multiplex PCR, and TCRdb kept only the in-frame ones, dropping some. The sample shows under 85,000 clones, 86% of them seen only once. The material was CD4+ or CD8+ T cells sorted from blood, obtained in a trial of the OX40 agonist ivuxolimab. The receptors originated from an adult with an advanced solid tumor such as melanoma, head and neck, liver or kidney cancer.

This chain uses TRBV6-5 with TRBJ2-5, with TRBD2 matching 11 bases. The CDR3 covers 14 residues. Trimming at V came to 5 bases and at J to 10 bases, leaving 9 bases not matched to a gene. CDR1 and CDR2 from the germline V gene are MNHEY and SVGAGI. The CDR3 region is CASSRTSGLGGQYF. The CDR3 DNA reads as TGTGCCAGCAGTCGGACTAGCGGGTTAGGCGGCCAGTACTTC.

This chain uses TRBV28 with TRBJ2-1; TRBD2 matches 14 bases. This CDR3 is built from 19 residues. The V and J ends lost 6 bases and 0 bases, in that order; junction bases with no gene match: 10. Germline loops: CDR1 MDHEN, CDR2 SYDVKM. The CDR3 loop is CASSQPGLAGATSYNEQFF. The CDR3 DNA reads TGTGCCAGCAGCCAACCGGGACTAGCGGGAGCCACCTCCTACAATGAGCAGTTCTTC. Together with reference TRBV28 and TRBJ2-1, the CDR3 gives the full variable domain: DVKVTQSSRYLVKRTGEKVFLECVQDMDHENMFWYRQDPGLGLRLIYFSYDVKMKEKGDIPEGYSVSREKKERFSLILESASTNQTSMYLCASSQPGLAGATSYNEQFFGPGTRLTVL.

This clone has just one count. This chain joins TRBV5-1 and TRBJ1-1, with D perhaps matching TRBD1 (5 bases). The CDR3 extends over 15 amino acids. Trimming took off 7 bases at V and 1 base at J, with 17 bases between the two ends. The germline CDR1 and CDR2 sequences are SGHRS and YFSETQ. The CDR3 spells CASGPKGPGNTEAFF. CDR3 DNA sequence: TGCGCCAGCGGGCCAAAGGGACCGGGGAACACTGAAGCTTTCTTT.

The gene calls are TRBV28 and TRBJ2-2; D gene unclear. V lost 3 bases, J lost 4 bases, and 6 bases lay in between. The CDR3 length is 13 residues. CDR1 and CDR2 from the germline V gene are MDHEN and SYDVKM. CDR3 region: CASSLFLTGELFF. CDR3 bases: TGTGCCAGCAGTTTGTTTCTCACCGGGGAGCTGTTTTTT.

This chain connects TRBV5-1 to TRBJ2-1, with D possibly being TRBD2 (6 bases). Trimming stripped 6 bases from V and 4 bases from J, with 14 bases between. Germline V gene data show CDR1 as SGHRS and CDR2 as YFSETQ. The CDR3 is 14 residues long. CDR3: CASIPGTGYNEQFF. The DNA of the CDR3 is TGCGCCAGCATACCCGGGACTGGGTACAATGAGCAGTTCTTC.

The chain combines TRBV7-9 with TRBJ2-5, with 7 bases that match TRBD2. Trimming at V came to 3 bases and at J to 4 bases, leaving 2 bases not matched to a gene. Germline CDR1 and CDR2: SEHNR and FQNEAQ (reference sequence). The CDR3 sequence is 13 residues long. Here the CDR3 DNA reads TGTGCCAGCAGCTTTTGGGGGGGAGAGACCCAGTACTTC. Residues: CASSFWGGETQYF.

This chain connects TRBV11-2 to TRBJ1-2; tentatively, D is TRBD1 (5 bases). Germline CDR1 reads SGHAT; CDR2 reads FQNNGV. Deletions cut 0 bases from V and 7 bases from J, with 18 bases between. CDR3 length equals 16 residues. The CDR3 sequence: CASSLDRDSGLGGYTF. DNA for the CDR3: TGTGCCAGCAGCTTAGATCGAGATTCAGGGTTAGGTGGCTACACCTTC.

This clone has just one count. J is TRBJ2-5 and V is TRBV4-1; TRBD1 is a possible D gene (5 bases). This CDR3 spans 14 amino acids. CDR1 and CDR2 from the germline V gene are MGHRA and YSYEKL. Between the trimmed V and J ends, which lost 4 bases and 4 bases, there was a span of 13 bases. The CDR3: CASSRPQGGETQYF. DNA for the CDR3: TGCGCCAGCAGCCGCCCCCAGGGTGGAGAGACCCAGTACTTC.

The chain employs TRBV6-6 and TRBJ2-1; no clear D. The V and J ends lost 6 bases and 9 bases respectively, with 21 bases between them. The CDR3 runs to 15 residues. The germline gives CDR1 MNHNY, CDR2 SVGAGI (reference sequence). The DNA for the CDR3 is TGTGCCAGCAGCCCCTTAGAGGCCCAGGTCGGTGAGCAGTTCTTC. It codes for CASSPLEAQVGEQFF.

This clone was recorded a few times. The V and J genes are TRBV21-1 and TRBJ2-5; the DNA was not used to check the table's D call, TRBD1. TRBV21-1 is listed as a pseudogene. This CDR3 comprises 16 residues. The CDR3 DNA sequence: TGTGCCAGCAGCTCCCGGTTAGGACAGCTCCAAGAGACCCAGTACTTC. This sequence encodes CASSSRLGQLQETQYF.

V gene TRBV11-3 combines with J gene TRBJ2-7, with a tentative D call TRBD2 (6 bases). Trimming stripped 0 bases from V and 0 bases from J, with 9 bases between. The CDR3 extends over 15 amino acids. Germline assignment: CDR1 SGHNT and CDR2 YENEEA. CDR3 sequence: CASSLDGSSSYEQYF. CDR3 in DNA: TGTGCCAGCAGCTTAGACGGGAGTAGCTCCTACGAGCAGTACTTC.

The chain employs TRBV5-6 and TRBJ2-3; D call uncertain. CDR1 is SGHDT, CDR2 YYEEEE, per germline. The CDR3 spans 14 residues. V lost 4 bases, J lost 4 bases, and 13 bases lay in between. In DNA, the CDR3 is TGTGCCAGCAGCCCTAGAAGAACCGCAGATACGCAGTATTTT. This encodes CASSPRRTADTQYF.

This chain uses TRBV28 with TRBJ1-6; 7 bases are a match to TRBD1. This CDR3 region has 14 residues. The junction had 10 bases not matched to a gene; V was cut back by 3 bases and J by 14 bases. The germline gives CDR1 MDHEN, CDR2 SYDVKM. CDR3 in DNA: TGTGCCAGCAGTTTGTCAGGGGGTGTAAGATCCCTCCACTTT. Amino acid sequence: CASSLSGGVRSLHF.

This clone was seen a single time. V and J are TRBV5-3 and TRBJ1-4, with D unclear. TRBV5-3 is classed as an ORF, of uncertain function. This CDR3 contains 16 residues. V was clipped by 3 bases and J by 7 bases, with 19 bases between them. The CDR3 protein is CARSSVPVSAAEKLFF. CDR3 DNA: TGTGCCAGAAGCTCGGTCCCGGTGAGTGCTGCTGAAAAACTGTTTTTT.

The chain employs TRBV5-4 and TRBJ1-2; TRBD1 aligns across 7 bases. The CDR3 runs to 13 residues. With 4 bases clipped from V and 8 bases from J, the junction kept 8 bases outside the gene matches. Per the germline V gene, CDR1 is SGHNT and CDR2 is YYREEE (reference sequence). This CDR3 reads CASSGGNRGGYTF. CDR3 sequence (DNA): TGTGCCAGCAGCGGGGGCAACAGGGGCGGCTACACCTTC. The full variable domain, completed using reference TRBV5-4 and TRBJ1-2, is ETGVTQSPTHLIKTRGQQVTLRCSSQSGHNTVSWYQQALGQGPQFIFQYYREEENGRGNFPPRFSGLQFPNYSSELNVNALELDDSALYLCASSGGNRGGYTFGSGTRLTVV.

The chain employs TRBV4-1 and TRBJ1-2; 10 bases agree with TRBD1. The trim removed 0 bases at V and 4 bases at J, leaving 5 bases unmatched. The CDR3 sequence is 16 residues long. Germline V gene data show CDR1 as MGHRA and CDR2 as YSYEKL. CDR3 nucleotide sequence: TGCGCCAGCAGCCAAGATTCGACAGGGGGCGGCTATGGCTACACCTTC. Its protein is CASSQDSTGGGYGYTF.

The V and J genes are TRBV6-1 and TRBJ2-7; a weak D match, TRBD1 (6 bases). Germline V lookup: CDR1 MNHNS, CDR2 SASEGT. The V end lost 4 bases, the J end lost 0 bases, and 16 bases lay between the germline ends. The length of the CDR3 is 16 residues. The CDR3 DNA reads TGTGCCAGCAGTGGAGGTCGGGACATGAGCTCCTACGAGCAGTACTTC. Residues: CASSGGRDMSSYEQYF.

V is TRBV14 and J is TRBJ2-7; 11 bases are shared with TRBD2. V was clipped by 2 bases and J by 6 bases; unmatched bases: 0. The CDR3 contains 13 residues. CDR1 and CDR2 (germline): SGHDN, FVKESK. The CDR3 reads CASSQLAGGEQYF. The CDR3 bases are TGTGCCAGCAGCCAACTAGCGGGGGGCGAGCAGTACTTC.

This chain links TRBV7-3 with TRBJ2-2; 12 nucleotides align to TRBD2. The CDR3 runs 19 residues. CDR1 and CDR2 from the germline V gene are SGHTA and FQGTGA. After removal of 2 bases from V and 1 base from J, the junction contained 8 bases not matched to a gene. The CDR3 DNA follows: TGTGCCAGCAGCTTATTATCAGGGACTAGCGGGCGGAACACCGGGGAGCTGTTTTTT. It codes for CASSLLSGTSGRNTGELFF.

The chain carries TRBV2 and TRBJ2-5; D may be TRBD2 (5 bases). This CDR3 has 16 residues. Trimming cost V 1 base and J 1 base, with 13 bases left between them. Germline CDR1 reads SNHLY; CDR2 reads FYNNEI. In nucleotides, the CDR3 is TGTGCCAGCAGTGAAGAAGGACCGAGGGTCCAAGAGACCCAGTACTTC. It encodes CASSEEGPRVQETQYF. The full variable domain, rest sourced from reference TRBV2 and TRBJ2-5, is EPEVTQTPSHQVTQMGQEVILRCVPISNHLYFYWYRQILGQKVEFLVSFYNNEISEKSEIFDDQFSVERPDGSNFTLKIRSTKLEDSAMYFCASSEEGPRVQETQYFGPGTRLLVL.

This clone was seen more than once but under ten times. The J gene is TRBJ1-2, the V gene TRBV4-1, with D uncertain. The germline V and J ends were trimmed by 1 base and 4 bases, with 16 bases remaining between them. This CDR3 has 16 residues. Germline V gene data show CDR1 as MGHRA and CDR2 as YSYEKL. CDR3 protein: CASSQAEASSTYGYTF. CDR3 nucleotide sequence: TGCGCCAGCAGCCAAGCTGAGGCCAGCTCGACCTATGGCTACACCTTC.

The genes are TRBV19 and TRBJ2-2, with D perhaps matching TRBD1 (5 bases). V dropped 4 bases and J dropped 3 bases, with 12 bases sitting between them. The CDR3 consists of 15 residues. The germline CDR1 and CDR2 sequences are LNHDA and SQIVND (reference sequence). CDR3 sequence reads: CASSNPDTDTGELFF. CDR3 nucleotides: TGTGCCAGTAGTAACCCGGACACTGACACCGGGGAGCTGTTTTTT.

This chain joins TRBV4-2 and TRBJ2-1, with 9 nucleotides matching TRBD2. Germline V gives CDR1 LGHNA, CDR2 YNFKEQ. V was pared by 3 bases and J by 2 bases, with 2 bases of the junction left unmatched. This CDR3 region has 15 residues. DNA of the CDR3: TGTGCCAGCAGCCAGCGGGAGGGCCCCTACAATGAGCAGTTCTTC. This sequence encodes CASSQREGPYNEQFF.

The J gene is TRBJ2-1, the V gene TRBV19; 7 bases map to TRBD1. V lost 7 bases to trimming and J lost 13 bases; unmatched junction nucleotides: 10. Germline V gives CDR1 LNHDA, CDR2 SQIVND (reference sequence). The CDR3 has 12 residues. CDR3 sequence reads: CASTTGRTGQFF. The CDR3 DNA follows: TGTGCCAGTACCACGGGGCGGACAGGCCAGTTCTTC. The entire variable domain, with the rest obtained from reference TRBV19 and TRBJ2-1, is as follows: DGGITQSPKYLFRKEGQNVTLSCEQNLNHDAMYWYRQDPGQGLRLIYYSQIVNDFQKGDIAEGYSVSREKKESFPLTVTSAQKNPTAFYLCASTTGRTGQFFGPGTRLTVL.